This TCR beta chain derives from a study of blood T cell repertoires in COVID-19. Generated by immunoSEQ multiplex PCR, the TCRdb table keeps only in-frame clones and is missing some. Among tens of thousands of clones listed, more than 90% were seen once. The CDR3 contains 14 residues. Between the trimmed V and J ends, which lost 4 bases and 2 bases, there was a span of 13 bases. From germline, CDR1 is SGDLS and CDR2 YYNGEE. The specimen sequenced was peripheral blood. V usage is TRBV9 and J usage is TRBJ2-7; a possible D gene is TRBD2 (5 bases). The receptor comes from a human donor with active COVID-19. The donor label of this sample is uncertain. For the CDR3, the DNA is TGTGCCAGCAGCTCCCATCGAGGGCCCTACGAGCAGTACTTC. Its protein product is CASSSHRGPYEQYF.